This is a list of T cell receptor beta chains from one sample in a study of vaccination effects on CD4 cells after COVID-19. Their recognized antigens are unknown. Sequenced by immunoSEQ multiplex PCR; TCRdb stores in-frame clones only, minus some. The table includes 55,000 to 90,000 clones, 73% detected once. Sequencing used CD4+ T cells from PBMCs cultured with HIV peptides, obtained before COVID-19 vaccination. The receptors were gathered from a human donor who had a prior SARS-CoV-2 infection. The CDR3 runs from the conserved cysteine through the conserved F or W. A D gene is named only where the DNA matches it firmly. Clone size, where shown, is once, few, many, or a class for clones that have expanded.

v_gene	abundance	j_gene	d_gene	CDR3aa	CDR3nt
TRBV7-2	-	TRBJ1-3	-	CASSFRTGNTIYF	TGTGCCAGCAGCTTTCGTACTGGAAACACCATATATTTT
TRBV11-2	-	TRBJ2-7	TRBD1	CASSWDSSPHF	TGTGCCAGCAGCTGGGACAGTTCTCCGCACTTC
TRBV6-5	-	TRBJ1-1	TRBD1	CASSDGQGLEAFF	TGTGCCAGCAGCGACGGACAGGGCCTAGAAGCTTTCTTT
TRBV2	few	TRBJ2-7	-	CASSVWGRGDEQYF	TGTGCCAGCAGTGTTTGGGGGAGAGGGGACGAGCAGTACTTC
TRBV2	-	TRBJ2-3	-	CASSEEDLLVGNTDTQYF	TGTGCCAGCAGTGAAGAGGATTTACTAGTGGGAAACACAGATACGCAGTATTTT
TRBV7-9	few	TRBJ2-1	TRBD1	CASSSDRGRGNEQFF	TGTGCCAGCAGCTCGGACAGGGGACGTGGGAATGAGCAGTTCTTC
TRBV7-9	-	TRBJ1-2	-	CASSSGTSGYTF	TGTGCCAGCAGCTCAGGGACGAGTGGCTACACCTTC
TRBV6-5	-	TRBJ1-1	TRBD1	CASSGFQGATEAFF	TGTGCCAGCAGCGGATTTCAGGGGGCCACTGAAGCTTTCTTT
TRBV14	-	TRBJ2-2	-	CASSQGVNTGELFF	TGTGCCAGCAGCCAAGGGGTGAACACCGGGGAGCTGTTTTTT
TRBV6-2/TRBV6-3	-	TRBJ2-3	-	CASSSNTDTQYF	TGTGCCAGCAGTTCCAACACAGATACGCAGTATTTT
TRBV27	few	TRBJ1-6	-	CASASGGNSPLHF	TGTGCCAGCGCCTCAGGTGGGAATTCACCCCTCCACTTT
TRBV11-2	-	TRBJ2-7	-	CASSLVRPGTLNIYEQYF	TGTGCCAGCAGCTTAGTCCGTCCAGGGACCCTCAATATCTACGAGCAGTACTTC
TRBV7-2	few	TRBJ2-7	TRBD1	CASSFGQGALRQYF	TGTGCCAGCAGCTTCGGACAGGGGGCGCTTAGGCAGTACTTC
TRBV18	-	TRBJ1-3	-	CASSPGPLQFLSGNTIYF	TGTGCCAGCTCACCGGGGCCCCTTCAATTCCTCTCTGGAAACACCATATATTTT
TRBV19	few	TRBJ2-1	-	CASSGGGSYNEQFF	TGTGCCAGTAGCGGGGGAGGATCCTACAATGAGCAGTTCTTC
TRBV19	few	TRBJ1-2	-	CASSQGMWGYTF	TGTGCCAGTAGTCAGGGCATGTGGGGCTACACCTTC
TRBV10-1	few	TRBJ1-6	-	CASRRYGGKGKNSPLHF	TGCGCCAGCAGGAGGTACGGGGGGAAAGGGAAGAATTCACCCCTCCACTTT
TRBV24-1	-	TRBJ2-3	TRBD1	CATSDLRQGAGDTQYF	TGTGCCACCAGTGATTTGAGACAGGGGGCCGGAGATACGCAGTATTTT
TRBV18	-	TRBJ2-6	TRBD1	CASSPRTGGGSGANVLTF	TGTGCCAGCTCACCGCGGACAGGGGGCGGCTCTGGGGCCAACGTCCTGACTTTC
TRBV6-5	few	TRBJ1-6	-	CASKELHNSPLHF	TGTGCCAGCAAGGAACTACATAATTCACCCCTCCACTTT
TRBV19	-	TRBJ2-2	-	CASSILPGTGMKFGTGELFF	TGTGCCAGTAGTATATTACCCGGGACGGGCATGAAGTTTGGGACCGGGGAGCTGTTTTTT
TRBV7-3	-	TRBJ2-1	TRBD2	CASSLGLAGGPYEQFF	TGTGCCAGCAGCTTAGGTCTAGCGGGGGGGCCCTATGAGCAGTTCTTC
TRBV30	-	TRBJ1-2	-	CAWSVRISSSGYTF	TGTGCCTGGAGTGTTCGAATATCCTCCAGTGGCTACACCTTC
TRBV2	-	TRBJ1-4	-	CASSEEAASEKLFF	TGTGCCAGCAGTGAGGAGGCGGCTAGCGAAAAACTGTTTTTT
TRBV13	-	TRBJ2-1	TRBD2	CASSREDEQFF	TGTGCCAGCAGCCGGGAGGATGAGCAGTTCTTC
TRBV7-2	-	TRBJ2-5	TRBD2	CASSPWTSGGAETQYF	TGTGCCAGCAGCCCTTGGACTAGCGGGGGGGCGGAGACCCAGTACTTC
TRBV2	-	TRBJ2-1	-	CASSALYNEQFF	TGTGCCAGCAGTGCCCTGTACAATGAGCAGTTCTTC
TRBV18	-	TRBJ2-1	TRBD2	CASSPLAGGLNEQFF	TGTGCCAGCTCACCTCTAGCGGGAGGGTTAAATGAGCAGTTCTTC
TRBV4-2	-	TRBJ2-3	TRBD2	CAAAKGLAGADTQYF	TGTGCGGCAGCCAAGGGACTAGCGGGGGCAGATACGCAGTATTTT
TRBV18	-	TRBJ2-7	TRBD1	CASSQGPGTGAREQYF	TGTGCCAGCTCCCAGGGCCCGGGGACAGGGGCGCGGGAGCAGTACTTC
TRBV5-6	-	TRBJ1-1	TRBD1	CASSVRDRVPSAFF	TGTGCCAGCAGCGTCCGGGACAGGGTTCCCTCGGCTTTCTTT
TRBV12-3/TRBV12-4	-	TRBJ2-1	-	CASSLIPAIEQFF	TGTGCCAGCAGTTTAATTCCAGCCATAGAGCAGTTCTTC
TRBV6-2/TRBV6-3	-	TRBJ2-7	-	CASSYSRVLASYEQYF	TGTGCCAGCAGTTACTCCAGGGTTTTGGCCTCCTACGAGCAGTACTTC
TRBV25-1	-	TRBJ1-2	TRBD1	CASSHRGENYGYTF	TGTGCCAGCAGCCACAGGGGGGAAAACTATGGCTACACCTTC
TRBV4-2	few	TRBJ2-2	TRBD1	CASSRGQGNTGELFF	TGTGCCAGCAGCCGGGGACAGGGCAACACCGGGGAGCTGTTTTTT
TRBV6-2/TRBV6-3	-	TRBJ2-3	-	CASSSLNAGTDTQYF	TGTGCCAGCAGTTCCTTAAATGCGGGCACAGATACGCAGTATTTT
TRBV2	few	TRBJ1-1	-	CASRARGEAFF	TGTGCCAGCCGGGCCAGGGGTGAAGCTTTCTTT
TRBV30	-	TRBJ1-5	TRBD1	CAWSQGTGGQPQHF	TGTGCCTGGAGTCAAGGGACAGGCGGTCAGCCCCAGCATTTT
TRBV19	-	TRBJ1-6	TRBD1	CASSPRGLLYNSPLHF	TGTGCCAGTAGTCCCAGGGGGCTCCTCTATAATTCACCCCTCCACTTT
TRBV2	once	TRBJ1-6	-	CASSERQGNSPLHF	TGTGCCAGCAGTGAAAGGCAGGGTAATTCACCCCTCCACTTT
TRBV6-2/TRBV6-3	-	TRBJ1-5	-	CASSRREGNQPQHF	TGTGCCAGCAGTAGACGGGAGGGCAATCAGCCCCAGCATTTT
TRBV24-1	-	TRBJ2-7	TRBD2	CATSDSLGGSQYF	TGTGCCACCAGTGATTCTCTGGGGGGGTCCCAGTACTTC
TRBV6-5	-	TRBJ2-7	-	CASTAQFDPTYEQYF	TGTGCCAGCACAGCACAATTCGACCCCACCTACGAGCAGTACTTC
TRBV7-9	-	TRBJ2-7	-	CASSARQSGRYEQYF	TGTGCCAGCAGCGCGCGGCAGTCAGGGCGGTACGAGCAGTACTTC
TRBV30	-	TRBJ2-7	-	CAWSVAPQILLGEQYF	TGTGCCTGGAGTGTAGCGCCCCAGATCCTCCTAGGCGAGCAGTACTTC
TRBV7-2	once	TRBJ1-1	TRBD1	CASSARSGTGALNTEAFF	TGTGCCAGCAGCGCACGTTCCGGGACAGGGGCTTTGAACACTGAAGCTTTCTTT
TRBV9	-	TRBJ2-2	TRBD2	CASSTTAGVGTGELFF	TGTGCCAGCAGCACTACAGCGGGAGTGGGGACCGGGGAGCTGTTTTTT
TRBV24-1	-	TRBJ2-7	TRBD2	CATSEAGLAGNYEQYF	TGTGCCACCAGTGAGGCGGGACTAGCGGGGAACTACGAGCAGTACTTC
TRBV20-1	-	TRBJ1-4	-	CSASAHGQGANEKLFF	TGCAGTGCTAGTGCACACGGACAAGGCGCTAATGAAAAACTGTTTTTT
TRBV18	once	TRBJ1-5	TRBD1	CASSPPGQGALRTQPQHF	TGTGCCAGCTCACCACCGGGACAGGGGGCGCTTCGTACTCAGCCCCAGCATTTT
TRBV9	-	TRBJ1-6	-	CASSVEGGPNSPLHF	TGTGCCAGCAGCGTAGAGGGGGGGCCAAATTCACCCCTCCACTTT
TRBV24-1	-	TRBJ2-1	TRBD1	CATSDRTGSSEQFF	TGTGCCACCAGTGATCGGACAGGGTCTAGTGAGCAGTTCTTC
TRBV7-9	-	TRBJ1-5	-	CASSLDTQPQHF	TGTGCCAGCAGCTTAGACACTCAGCCCCAGCATTTT
TRBV18	-	TRBJ2-7	-	CASSPRQGFGYEQYF	TGTGCCAGCTCACCACGGCAGGGGTTTGGCTACGAGCAGTACTTC